The 18 T cell receptor beta chains below were found in one sample sequenced in a study of beta chain features in type 1 diabetes. Investigators reverse transcribed all isolated RNA, so they sequenced expressed TCRB transcripts. Assay used: immunoSEQ multiplex PCR; TCRdb lists only in-frame clones, some missing. Here the sample spans 600,000 or so clones, about an eighth being singletons. Their recognized antigens are unknown. Study-level findings and limits: Patients with Type 1 diabetes showed moderately but significantly shorter TCRB CDR3s in all four CD4+ subsets.

Sequenced sample: naive CD4+ T cells from blood. Every receptor here comes from a man younger than 40 with type 1 diabetes.

This rearrangement joins TRBV6-6 to TRBJ1-1; 7 bases are a match to TRBD1. The length of the CDR3 is 11 residues. With V trimmed by 6 bases and J by 7 bases, 2 bases remained unmatched. Germline CDR1 and CDR2: MNHNY and SVGAGI (reference sequence). CDR3 residues: CASSNRGEAFF. CDR3 nucleotide sequence: TGTGCCAGCAGCAACAGGGGTGAAGCTTTCTTT.

This chain joins TRBV11-2 and TRBJ2-5; 7 bases fit TRBD1. This CDR3 comprises 18 residues. The germline V gene encodes CDR1 SGHAT and CDR2 FQNNGV. With V trimmed by 5 bases and J by 0 bases, 15 bases remained unmatched. The CDR3 coding sequence is TGTGCCAGCAGCGCCACCCGGGACAGTAGGAAGTACCAAGAGACCCAGTACTTC. This gives the protein CASSATRDSRKYQETQYF.

The chain uses TRBV4-3 and TRBJ1-5; D is unresolved. Trimming removed 0 bases from V and 4 bases from J, with 4 bases in between. CDR3 size: 13 residues. Germline CDR1 and CDR2: LGHNA and YSLEER. In DNA, the CDR3 is TGCGCCAGCAGCCAAGATTGGAATCAGCCCCAGCATTTT. Amino acids: CASSQDWNQPQHF.

This clone came up a few times. The chain's CDR3 is CASNPGQRTGYTF. The CDR3 bases are TGTGCCAGCAACCCGGGACAGAGGACGGGCTACACCTTC. The gene calls are TRBV6-6 and TRBJ1-2; 7 positions match TRBD1. V gave up 7 bases and J gave up 8 bases; unmatched junction bases: 10. The CDR3 runs to 13 residues. CDR1 MNHNY and CDR2 SVGAGI come from the germline V gene (reference sequence).

The chain uses TRBV6-1 and TRBJ2-7; D is uncertain. Germline assignment: CDR1 MNHNS and CDR2 SASEGT. Between the trimmed V and J ends, which lost 6 bases and 2 bases, there was a span of 11 bases. The CDR3 consists of 13 residues. The CDR3 reads CASRPIVAYEQYF. The CDR3 DNA follows: TGTGCCAGCAGACCAATAGTGGCCTACGAGCAGTACTTC.

The chain uses TRBV29-1 and TRBJ1-2, with 11 bases fitting TRBD1. Per germline, CDR1 SQVTM and CDR2 ANQGSEA. V was pared by 0 bases and J by 5 bases, with 2 bases of the junction left unmatched. CDR3 length: 14 amino acids. CDR3 DNA: TGCAGCGTTGAAGAAGGGGACAGGGGGTATGGCTACACCTTC. Its protein is CSVEEGDRGYGYTF.

This clone was observed a handful of times. This sequence joins TRBV10-3 and TRBJ2-2, with a tentative D call TRBD1 (5 bases). CDR3 length: 15 residues. CDR1 and CDR2 from the germline V gene are ENHRY and SYGVKD. V was trimmed by 3 bases and J by 7 bases, leaving 15 bases between them. CDR3 region: CAISEWGDDSGELFF. The DNA for the CDR3 is TGTGCCATCAGTGAATGGGGCGATGACAGCGGGGAGCTGTTTTTT.

This clone was observed a few times. The genes are TRBV9 and TRBJ2-7; 7 positions agree with TRBD1. Trimming cost V 4 bases and J 2 bases; bases outside gene matches: 9. This CDR3 is 15 amino acids long. The germline V gene has CDR1 SGDLS and CDR2 YYNGEE. CDR3 coding DNA: TGTGCCAGCAGCCCGATGGGGGACAGAGCCTACGAGCAGTACTTC. This translates into CASSPMGDRAYEQYF.

This sequence joins TRBV25-1 and TRBJ1-5, with a tentative D call TRBD1 (5 bases). In germline, CDR1 is MGHDK, CDR2 SYGVNS. This CDR3 has 14 residues. Trimming stripped 4 bases from V and 2 bases from J, with 9 bases between. CDR3 nucleotides: TGTGCCAGCAGTGGTGCAGGGCGCAATCAGCCCCAGCATTTT. Protein product: CASSGAGRNQPQHF.

The chain joins TRBV7-9 to TRBJ1-5; tentative D call: TRBD1 (6 bases). V was pared by 1 base and J by 6 bases, with 13 bases between. In germline, CDR1 is SEHNR, CDR2 FQNEAQ (reference sequence). This CDR3 has 15 residues. CDR3 DNA sequence: TGTGCCAGCAGCTTAGGGCAGGGGATCGGTCAGCCCCAGCATTTT. Translated: CASSLGQGIGQPQHF. Supplemented by reference TRBV7-9 and TRBJ1-5, the full variable domain reads DTGVSQNPRHKITKRGQNVTFRCDPISEHNRLYWYRQTLGQGPEFLTYFQNEAQLEKSRLLSDRFSAERPKGSFSTLEIQRTEQGDSAMYLCASSLGQGIGQPQHFGDGTRLSIL.

This rearrangement joins TRBV29-1 to TRBJ2-3; 9 bases match TRBD1. The germline V gene has CDR1 SQVTM and CDR2 ANQGSEA. Germline trimming cut 7 bases from V and 10 bases from J; bases unmatched to any gene: 12. CDR3 size: 13 residues. CDR3 bases: TGCAGCGCCCGATATACAGGGGGCGAGGCGCAGTATTTT. Translated, it gives CSARYTGGEAQYF.

This chain links TRBV9 with TRBJ1-2; D gene unclear. Germline V CDR1 and CDR2: SGDLS, YYNGEE. Trimming removed 4 bases at V and 0 bases at J, with 13 bases between. The CDR3 spans 15 residues. Here the CDR3 reads CASSPGIGANYGYTF. The CDR3 bases are TGTGCCAGCAGCCCCGGTATAGGCGCTAACTATGGCTACACCTTC.

This chain joins TRBV28 and TRBJ2-1, with 10 nucleotides matching TRBD1. The CDR3 loop spans 15 amino acids. Per the germline V gene, CDR1 is MDHEN and CDR2 is SYDVKM. J lost 6 bases, V lost 7 bases, and 9 bases had no gene match. In DNA form, the CDR3 reads TGTGCCAGCACAGGATCGGGACAGGGGTTCAATGAGCAGTTCTTC. Its translation is CASTGSGQGFNEQFF.

This chain connects TRBV7-9 to TRBJ2-7, with D possibly matching TRBD2 (6 bases). The V gene's germline CDR1 is SEHNR and CDR2 FQNEAQ (reference sequence). V lost 11 bases, J lost 7 bases, and 21 bases lay in between. The CDR3 totals 13 residues. Written as DNA, the CDR3 is TGTGCCGGAGGGGACCCCCCATCGGGAGAGCAGTACTTC. This codes for CAGGDPPSGEQYF.

V is TRBV7-2 and J is TRBJ2-2; the D is unclear. Germline CDR1 reads SGHTA; CDR2 reads FQGNSA. Trimming took 4 bases from V and 0 from J, leaving 12 bases between them. This CDR3 is built from 16 residues. Written as DNA, the CDR3 is TGTGCCAGCAGCTCCAGACCGGCGGCGAACACCGGGGAGCTGTTTTTT. Amino acids: CASSSRPAANTGELFF.

The chain recombines TRBV5-6 with TRBJ2-3; D may be TRBD1 or TRBD2 (5 bases each). Deletions cut 2 bases from V and 0 bases from J, with 10 bases between. This CDR3 comprises 15 residues. The germline V gene has CDR1 SGHDT and CDR2 YYEEEE. The CDR3 here is CASSFLGESTDTQYF. CDR3 bases: TGTGCCAGCAGCTTCCTGGGGGAAAGCACAGATACGCAGTATTTT. Using reference TRBV5-6 and TRBJ2-3 for the parts outside the CDR3, the full variable domain is DAGVTQSPTHLIKTRGQQVTLRCSPKSGHDTVSWYQQALGQGPQFIFQYYEEEERQRGNFPDRFSGHQFPNYSSELNVNALLLGDSALYLCASSFLGESTDTQYFGPGTRLTVL.

This clone was seen only a few times. The chain links TRBV7-9 to TRBJ1-6; D gene ambiguous. The length of the CDR3 is 13 residues. V was shortened by 4 bases and J by 9 bases, with 10 bases between the two germline ends. Per germline, CDR1 SEHNR and CDR2 FQNEAQ (reference sequence). This chain's CDR3 is CASSSENRSPLHF. CDR3 nucleotides: TGTGCCAGCAGCTCGGAGAATCGTTCACCCCTCCACTTT. Full variable domain (outside the CDR3, taken from reference TRBV7-9 and TRBJ1-6): DTGVSQNPRHKITKRGQNVTFRCDPISEHNRLYWYRQTLGQGPEFLTYFQNEAQLEKSRLLSDRFSAERPKGSFSTLEIQRTEQGDSAMYLCASSSENRSPLHFGNGTRLTVT.

The V and J genes are TRBV14 and TRBJ1-6, with D perhaps TRBD1 (5 bases). The V gene's germline CDR1 is SGHDN and CDR2 FVKESK. V was shortened by 0 bases and J by 3 bases, with 9 bases between the two germline ends. The CDR3 has 16 residues. CDR3: CASSQDRVYYNSPLHF. In DNA form, the CDR3 reads TGTGCCAGCAGCCAAGACAGGGTCTACTATAATTCACCCCTCCACTTT. Full variable domain (remainder filled in from reference TRBV14 and TRBJ1-6): EAGVTQFPSHSVIEKGQTVTLRCDPISGHDNLYWYRRVMGKEIKFLLHFVKESKQDESGMPNNRFLAERTGGTYSTLKVQPAELEDSGVYFCASSQDRVYYNSPLHFGNGTRLTVT.